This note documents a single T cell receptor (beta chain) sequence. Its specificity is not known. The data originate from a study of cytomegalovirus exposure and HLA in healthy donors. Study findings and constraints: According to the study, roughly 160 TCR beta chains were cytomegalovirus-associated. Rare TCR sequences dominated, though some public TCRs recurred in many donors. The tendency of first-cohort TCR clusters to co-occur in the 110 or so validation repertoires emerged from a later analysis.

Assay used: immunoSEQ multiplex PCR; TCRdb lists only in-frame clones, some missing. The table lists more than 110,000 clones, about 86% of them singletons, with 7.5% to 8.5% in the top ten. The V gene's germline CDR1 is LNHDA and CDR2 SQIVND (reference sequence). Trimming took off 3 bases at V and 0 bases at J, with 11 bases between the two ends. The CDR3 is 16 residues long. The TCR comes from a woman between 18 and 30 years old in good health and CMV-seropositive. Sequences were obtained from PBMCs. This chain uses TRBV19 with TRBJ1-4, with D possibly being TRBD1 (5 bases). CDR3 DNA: TGTGCCAGTAGTATTCGCGGGGCTGCAACTAATGAAAAACTGTTTTTT. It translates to CASSIRGAATNEKLFF.